Shown below are 11 T cell receptor beta chains from a single sample sequenced in a study of cytomegalovirus exposure and HLA in healthy donors (dated by TCRdb to about 2017). The protocol used for the library was the immunoSEQ multiplex PCR assay. The multiplex PCR relied on a mix of 60 forward primers for TCR Vbeta segments and 13 reverse primers for TCR Jbeta segments. TCRdb's version of the immuneACCESS table is confined to in-frame rearrangements and falls short of the full clone set. An unresolved V gene accounts for under half of the shortfall where checked; the remainder is of unknown origin. Here the sample has about 110,000 clones; over 60% occur a single time. The leading ten clones occupy around 5% of the sample. The sequencing input was PBMCs. The source is a man in his thirties or forties in good health and CMV-seropositive.

The chain employs TRBV19 and TRBJ2-3, with 12 bases matching TRBD2. Germline V gives CDR1 LNHDA, CDR2 SQIVND (reference sequence). V dropped 0 bases and J dropped 1; count of bases not matched to a gene: 2. The CDR3 is 17 amino acids. The CDR3 DNA follows: TGTGCCAGTAGTATAGATCGGACTAGCGGGGGCACAGATACGCAGTATTTT. Its protein product is CASSIDRTSGGTDTQYF.

This clone has just one count. The chain has TRBV10-3 and TRBJ2-5, with TRBD1 matching 7 bases. There are 15 residues in the CDR3. The V and J ends lost 3 bases and 4 bases, in that order; junction bases with no gene match: 8. Germline V gene lookup returns CDR1 ENHRY and CDR2 SYGVKD. The CDR3 protein is CAISERQGGRETQYF. The CDR3 DNA is TGTGCCATCAGTGAAAGACAGGGTGGTCGAGAGACCCAGTACTTC.

The chain has TRBV25-1 and TRBJ2-1, with a possible D match to TRBD1 (6 bases). V lost 5 bases and J 9 bases, leaving 14 bases between the germline ends. Germline V gene sequence: CDR1 MGHDK, CDR2 SYGVNS. This CDR3 contains 13 residues. CDR3 in DNA: TGTGCCAGCAGTCAACAGGGTTGGAGTGAGCAGTTCTTC. The encoded protein is CASSQQGWSEQFF. Full variable domain (outside the CDR3, taken from reference TRBV25-1 and TRBJ2-1): EADIYQTPRYLVIGTGKKITLECSQTMGHDKMYWYQQDPGMELHLIHYSYGVNSTEKGDLSSESTVSRIRTEHFPLTLESARPSHTSQYLCASSQQGWSEQFFGPGTRLTVL.

The chain couples TRBV5-1 to TRBJ1-4; TRBD1 is a possible D gene (5 bases). The CDR3 loop spans 15 amino acids. The germline CDR1 and CDR2 sequences are SGHRS and YFSETQ. Trimming pared 0 bases from V and 4 bases from J, leaving 10 bases between. CDR3: CASSLEQGNNEKLFF. The CDR3 bases are TGCGCCAGCAGCTTGGAGCAGGGTAATAATGAAAAACTGTTTTTT.

Comment on this clone: Other DNA sequences in the same sample also yield this CDR3. J is TRBJ1-5 and V is TRBV30; D is perhaps TRBD1 (6 bases). The length of the CDR3 is 15 residues. Germline V lookup: CDR1 GTSNPN, CDR2 SVGIG (reference sequence). The V end was cut by 0 bases, the J end by 2 bases, with 11 bases between. CDR3 amino acids: CAWSVAGAGNQPQHF. DNA of the CDR3: TGTGCCTGGAGTGTAGCGGGGGCGGGCAATCAGCCCCAGCATTTT.

The V call is TRBV7-9, the J call TRBJ2-7; 9 bases line up with TRBD1. The germline CDR1 and CDR2 sequences are SEHNR and FQNEAQ (reference sequence). This CDR3 is 16 amino acids long. V lost 5 bases, J lost 5 bases, and 13 bases stayed unmatched. The CDR3 loop is CASSKKVTGGEDEQYF. CDR3 bases: TGTGCCAGCAGCAAGAAAGTGACAGGGGGTGAAGACGAGCAGTACTTC. Full variable domain (rest looked up from reference TRBV7-9 and TRBJ2-7): DTGVSQNPRHKITKRGQNVTFRCDPISEHNRLYWYRQTLGQGPEFLTYFQNEAQLEKSRLLSDRFSAERPKGSFSTLEIQRTEQGDSAMYLCASSKKVTGGEDEQYFGPGTRLTVT.

In this sample, this clone turned up many times. The V call is TRBV6-6, the J call TRBJ1-1, with D perhaps matching TRBD1 (6 bases). The CDR3 contains 14 residues. Germline V gene data show CDR1 as MNHNY and CDR2 as SVGAGI (reference sequence). V was trimmed by 6 bases and J by 9 bases, leaving 20 bases between them. The CDR3 nucleotides read TGTGCCAGCAGGAACAGAACCAGGGGAAACCAAGCTTTCTTT. It specifies CASRNRTRGNQAFF.

The chain joins TRBV27 to TRBJ1-1; D is perhaps TRBD1 (5 bases). CDR3 length equals 14 residues. The V gene's germline CDR1 is MNHEY and CDR2 SMNVEV (reference sequence). V gave up 6 bases and J gave up 0 bases, with 11 bases separating them. The CDR3 loop reads CASSPHRLNTEAFF. CDR3 DNA: TGTGCCAGCAGCCCCCACAGGCTGAACACTGAAGCTTTCTTT.

This clone was detected a few times. The chain combines TRBV7-9 with TRBJ1-1, with D maybe TRBD1 (5 bases). The CDR3 runs 14 residues. Per the germline V gene, CDR1 is SEHNR and CDR2 is FQNEAQ (reference sequence). The V gene lost 5 bases and the J gene lost 4 bases, with 14 bases spanning the gap. As DNA, the CDR3 is TGTGCCAGCAGCCCAGGGCGTACGGGCACTGAAGCTTTCTTT. It translates to CASSPGRTGTEAFF. The entire variable domain, with the rest obtained from reference TRBV7-9 and TRBJ1-1, is as follows: DTGVSQNPRHKITKRGQNVTFRCDPISEHNRLYWYRQTLGQGPEFLTYFQNEAQLEKSRLLSDRFSAERPKGSFSTLEIQRTEQGDSAMYLCASSPGRTGTEAFFGQGTRLTVV.

As concerns this clone: This CDR3 is missing its conserved last phenylalanine or tryptophan, likely due to a read error. No DNA is shown, since the ends of the CDR3 on it are uncertain; the CDR3 is the one TCRdb lists. J is TRBJ2-3 and V is TRBV11-2; no check of the table's D call, TRBD1, against the DNA was made. Germline lookup yields CDR1 SGHAT and CDR2 FQNNGV. The CDR3 is 12 amino acids long, termini counted. This CDR3 is CASIRGVVGSGE.

This chain uses TRBV9 with TRBJ2-3; the match to TRBD2 covers 12 bases. This CDR3 has 21 residues. The germline gives CDR1 SGDLS, CDR2 YYNGEE. V lost 0 bases, J lost 0 bases, and 14 bases stayed unmatched. The CDR3: CASSVARTSGGPHSSTDTQYF. The CDR3 DNA is TGTGCCAGCAGCGTAGCCCGAACTAGCGGGGGGCCACATTCTAGCACAGATACGCAGTATTTT.